The 32 T cell receptor beta chains given below trace back to one sample, sequenced in a study of T cell responses to AZD1222 COVID-19 vaccine. The data were produced by immunoSEQ multiplex PCR, yet TCRdb's version contains in-frame clones alone and is incomplete. The data hold 90,000 to 95,000 clones, with roughly nine tenths observed a single time. This specimen was peripheral blood, taken on day 0 of AZD1222 vaccination. Source of these receptors: an adult in good health.

This clone was seen only once. J is TRBJ2-7 and V is TRBV4-1; weak D call: TRBD2 (5 bases). The germline V and J ends were trimmed by 4 bases and 0 bases, with 13 bases remaining between them. Germline loops: CDR1 MGHRA, CDR2 YSYEKL. This CDR3 contains 15 residues. The CDR3, as DNA: TGCGCCAGCAGCCGCGAGGAGGCCAGCTCCTACGAGCAGTACTTC. Its protein product is CASSREEASSYEQYF.

The chain links TRBV28 to TRBJ1-2; 7 bases line up with TRBD1. The CDR3 has 14 residues. The germline V gene encodes CDR1 MDHEN and CDR2 SYDVKM. V shed 6 bases, J shed 4 bases, and the junction held 8 bases outside the gene matches. DNA of the CDR3: TGTGCCAGCAGAAAGGGAGACAGGGTCTATGGCTACACCTTC. Residues: CASRKGDRVYGYTF.

The genes are TRBV24-1 and TRBJ1-1; D is unclear. The CDR3 length is 13 residues. Germline V gives CDR1 KGHDR, CDR2 SFDVKD. V lost 3 bases and J 1 base, leaving 5 bases between the germline ends. The CDR3 loop reads CATSDRWNTEAFF. DNA for the CDR3: TGTGCCACCAGTGATCGGTGGAACACTGAAGCTTTCTTT.

The V and J genes are TRBV5-1 and TRBJ2-5; D call uncertain. Germline lookup yields CDR1 SGHRS and CDR2 YFSETQ. CDR3 length: 13 amino acids. V lost 2 bases to trimming and J lost 0 bases, with 5 bases between them. The CDR3 reads CASSFEYQETQYF. Written as DNA, the CDR3 is TGCGCCAGCAGCTTTGAGTACCAAGAGACCCAGTACTTC.

V and J are TRBV9 and TRBJ1-1, with D unclear. The ends were cut back, 4 bases at V and 5 bases at J, with 12 bases in the middle. Germline V gives CDR1 SGDLS, CDR2 YYNGEE. The CDR3 loop spans 13 amino acids. The DNA of the CDR3 is TGTGCCAGCAGCCCGAATGAGGGTACTGAAGCTTTCTTT. Amino acid sequence: CASSPNEGTEAFF.

The V gene is TRBV28, the J gene TRBJ2-2; 10 nucleotides align to TRBD2. V lost 7 bases to trimming and J lost 6 bases; unmatched junction nucleotides: 8. Looked up from germline, CDR1 is MDHEN and CDR2 is SYDVKM. The CDR3 length is 15 residues. In DNA form, the CDR3 reads TGTGCCAGCACTACCCCCGGGACTAGCGCCGGGGAGCTGTTTTTT. This translates into CASTTPGTSAGELFF.

V usage is TRBV15 and J usage is TRBJ1-2, with unresolved D. V lost 0 bases and J lost 4, with 12 bases in between. The CDR3 consists of 15 residues. Germline CDR1 and CDR2: LNHNV and YYDKDF (reference sequence). CDR3 coding DNA: TGTGCCACCAGCAGAGATAAAGGGCCCCCCTATGGCTACACCTTC. Translation: CATSRDKGPPYGYTF.

V gene TRBV28 combines with J gene TRBJ1-2; D gene unclear. Trimming took 3 bases from V and 6 from J, leaving 2 bases between them. The V gene's germline CDR1 is MDHEN and CDR2 SYDVKM. This CDR3 is built from 10 residues. The CDR3 loop is CASSFDGYTF. Written as DNA, the CDR3 is TGTGCCAGCAGTTTTGATGGCTACACCTTC.

For this clone: This sample includes further DNA sequences coding for the same CDR3. The chain joins TRBV27 to TRBJ1-2; D remains ambiguous. Germline assignment: CDR1 MNHEY and CDR2 SMNVEV (reference sequence). This CDR3 region has 13 residues. The ends were cut back, 2 bases at V and 2 bases at J, with 6 bases in the middle. DNA of the CDR3: TGTGCCAGCAGTTTAAGAGGGAACTATGGCTACACCTTC. Its translation: CASSLRGNYGYTF.

This clone has just one count. The V gene is TRBV5-1, the J gene TRBJ2-3; D uncertain. From germline, CDR1 is SGHRS and CDR2 YFSETQ. Trimming removed 0 bases at V and 2 bases at J, with 7 bases between. This CDR3 region has 14 residues. In DNA, the CDR3 is TGCGCCAGCAGCTTGGGAGACCCCACAGATACGCAGTATTTT. Its translation: CASSLGDPTDTQYF.

CDR3 loop: CASSPQVGVRNYGYTF. The DNA of the CDR3 is TGTGCCAGCAGCCCCCAGGTCGGGGTCCGAAACTATGGCTACACCTTC. The gene calls are TRBV3-1 (or the pseudogene TRBV3-2) and TRBJ1-2; D is undetermined. The V end was cut by 4 bases, the J end by 2 bases, with 17 bases between. Germline V gives CDR1 LGHDT, CDR2 YNNKEL (reference sequence). The CDR3 loop spans 16 amino acids.

V usage is TRBV5-1 and J usage is TRBJ2-2; 7 bases line up with TRBD2. The CDR3 extends over 14 amino acids. Germline V CDR1 and CDR2: SGHRS, YFSETQ. The V segment lost 4 bases and the J segment 6 bases; nucleotides outside the gene matches: 6. Here the CDR3 DNA reads TGCGCCAGCAGCCTGGGAGGGGAGGCCGGGGAGCTGTTTTTT. It specifies CASSLGGEAGELFF.

The chain recombines TRBV5-8 with TRBJ1-4, with D perhaps matching TRBD1 (5 bases). Per the germline V gene, CDR1 is SGHTS and CDR2 is YDEGEE. This CDR3 is 19 amino acids long. V lost 3 bases and J 3 bases, leaving 24 bases between the germline ends. The CDR3, as DNA: TGTGCCAGCAGCTGGCCCCCAGGGTCCGCCCGCGGTTCTAATGAAAAACTGTTTTTT. It is translated as CASSWPPGSARGSNEKLFF.

V is TRBV6-6 and J is TRBJ1-3; D possibly corresponds to TRBD1 (6 bases). Germline V lookup: CDR1 MNHNY, CDR2 SVGAGI (reference sequence). The CDR3 length is 16 residues. With 4 bases removed from V and 0 bases from J, the gap between germline ends came to 13 bases. CDR3 in amino acids: CASSSEGGISGNTIYF. The CDR3 DNA is TGTGCCAGCAGTTCGGAGGGGGGAATCTCTGGAAACACCATATATTTT.

V is TRBV5-1 and J is TRBJ1-2; no clear D gene. The CDR3 is 15 residues long. V shed 0 bases and J shed 5 bases, with 14 bases lying between them. Germline CDR1 and CDR2: SGHRS and YFSETQ. CDR3 nucleotide sequence: TGCGCCAGCAGCTTGGTGTCCGCAGGAGATTATGGCTACACCTTC. Its translation: CASSLVSAGDYGYTF.

The chain couples TRBV29-1 to TRBJ2-6, with D possibly TRBD2 on 6 matching bases. The V end lost 6 bases, the J end lost 0 bases, and 15 bases lay between the germline ends. This CDR3 is 16 amino acids long. Germline values: CDR1 SQVTM, CDR2 ANQGSEA. CDR3 in DNA: TGCAGCGTGAGGGACGGGGACTTCTCTGGGGCCAACGTCCTGACTTTC. Encoded protein: CSVRDGDFSGANVLTF.

This clone was seen only once. The rearrangement joins TRBV19 to TRBJ1-5, with a tentative D call TRBD1 (6 bases). Trimming shortened V by 6 bases and J by 6 bases, and 18 bases separated the two germline ends. The CDR3 contains 15 residues. The germline CDR1 and CDR2 sequences are LNHDA and SQIVND (reference sequence). In DNA, the CDR3 is TGTGCCAGTAGGGATGGGCAGGGGAGGGCTCAGCCCCAGCATTTT. It translates to CASRDGQGRAQPQHF.

This rearrangement joins TRBV4-2 to TRBJ2-5, with 7 bases that match TRBD2. V was clipped by 0 bases and J by 5 bases; unmatched bases: 9. The CDR3 length is 16 residues. CDR1 LGHNA and CDR2 YNFKEQ come from the germline V gene. Here the CDR3 reads CASSQDGAGDFETQYF. The CDR3 coding sequence is TGTGCCAGCAGCCAAGACGGCGCGGGAGACTTTGAGACCCAGTACTTC.

The chain recombines TRBV27 with TRBJ1-3, with D possibly being TRBD1 (6 bases). CDR3 length: 17 residues. CDR1 is MNHEY and CDR2 is SMNVEV in the germline V gene (reference sequence). Between the trimmed V and J ends, which lost 5 bases and 4 bases, there was a span of 21 bases. The CDR3 region is CASSPGADRVAGNTIYF. Written as DNA, the CDR3 is TGTGCCAGCAGTCCGGGGGCGGACCGTGTAGCGGGAAACACCATATATTTT.

This chain uses TRBV7-6 with TRBJ2-3, with TRBD1 matching over 8 bases. The V and J ends lost 3 bases and 2 bases, in that order; junction bases with no gene match: 4. CDR1 is SGHVS and CDR2 is FNYEAQ in the germline V gene. CDR3 size: 15 residues. DNA for the CDR3: TGTGCCAGCAGCTTCGGACAGGGAAACACAGATACGCAGTATTTT. Protein product: CASSFGQGNTDTQYF. Full variable domain (rest looked up from reference TRBV7-6 and TRBJ2-3): GAGVSQSPRYKVTKRGQDVALRCDPISGHVSLYWYRQALGQGPEFLTYFNYEAQQDKSGLPNDRFSAERPEGSISTLTIQRTEQRDSAMYRCASSFGQGNTDTQYFGPGTRLTVL.

The chain has TRBV5-1 and TRBJ1-4, with D uncertain. The V end lost 2 bases, the J end lost 5 bases, and 13 bases lay between the germline ends. Germline CDR1 SGHRS, CDR2 YFSETQ. The CDR3 length is 15 residues. The CDR3 region is CASSLSAARNEKLFF. The DNA for the CDR3 is TGCGCCAGCAGCTTATCTGCGGCAAGAAATGAAAAACTGTTTTTT.

J is TRBJ1-3 and V is TRBV27; D gene unclear. V shed 7 bases and J shed 0 bases, with 10 bases lying between them. CDR1 MNHEY and CDR2 SMNVEV come from the germline V gene (reference sequence). There are 14 residues in the CDR3. This chain's CDR3 is CASKGSLSGNTIYF. CDR3 sequence (DNA): TGTGCCAGCAAGGGCAGCCTCTCTGGAAACACCATATATTTT.

V usage is TRBV18 and J usage is TRBJ2-1; 7 nucleotides match TRBD1. The trim removed 3 bases at V and 4 bases at J, leaving 3 bases unmatched. Looked up from germline, CDR1 is KGHSH and CDR2 is LQKENI. The CDR3 contains 14 residues. DNA for the CDR3: TGTGCCAGCTCACCCCCGACAGGGTACAATGAGCAGTTCTTC. It codes for CASSPPTGYNEQFF.

The chain couples TRBV19 to TRBJ2-1; D gene unclear. With 5 bases removed from V and 7 bases from J, the gap between germline ends came to 15 bases. CDR1 and CDR2 from the germline V gene are LNHDA and SQIVND (reference sequence). CDR3 length equals 14 residues. CDR3 sequence: CASSFRAYENEQFF. DNA for the CDR3: TGTGCCAGTAGTTTCCGGGCCTACGAGAATGAGCAGTTCTTC.

The V gene is TRBV5-1, the J gene TRBJ2-3, with D perhaps TRBD2 (6 bases). The germline CDR1 and CDR2 sequences are SGHRS and YFSETQ. The CDR3 consists of 15 residues. The ends were cut back, 4 bases at V and 4 bases at J, with 16 bases in the middle. The CDR3 spells CASSPGTSSADTQYF. CDR3 in DNA: TGCGCCAGCAGCCCGGGGACTTCTTCAGCAGATACGCAGTATTTT.

The V gene is TRBV9, the J gene TRBJ1-6; 7 bases agree with TRBD1. V shed 4 bases and J 7 bases; nucleotides not matched to a gene: 14. Germline V gene sequence: CDR1 SGDLS, CDR2 YYNGEE. This CDR3 region has 17 residues. In DNA, the CDR3 is TGTGCCAGCAGCAAAACCCGGACAGGCGGCAGGAATTCACCCCTCCACTTT. Its protein is CASSKTRTGGRNSPLHF.

This clone came up once. This rearrangement joins TRBV10-3 to TRBJ1-1, with D perhaps matching TRBD1 (6 bases). The CDR3 has 16 residues. The germline V gene encodes CDR1 ENHRY and CDR2 SYGVKD. V gave up 4 bases and J gave up 4 bases, with 19 bases separating them. This chain's CDR3 is CAISATRGGEGTEAFF. The CDR3 coding sequence is TGTGCCATCAGTGCTACGCGGGGGGGCGAAGGCACTGAAGCTTTCTTT.

The chain is built from TRBV28 and TRBJ2-3, with D uncertain. Germline CDR1 and CDR2: MDHEN and SYDVKM. Trimming pared 1 base from V and 0 bases from J, leaving 5 bases between. CDR3 length: 14 amino acids. CDR3 DNA sequence: TGTGCCAGCAGTTTATTTGGTAGCACAGATACGCAGTATTTT. Protein sequence: CASSLFGSTDTQYF.

The chain has TRBV19 and TRBJ1-2, with 10 nucleotides matching TRBD1. Germline V gene lookup returns CDR1 LNHDA and CDR2 SQIVND (reference sequence). Unmatched junction bases numbered 11, after V lost 7 bases and J lost 0 bases. The CDR3 extends over 17 amino acids. As DNA, the CDR3 is TGTGCCAGTACCCCCGGGACAGGGGAACTAGCTAACTATGGCTACACCTTC. As protein: CASTPGTGELANYGYTF.

This chain connects TRBV28 to TRBJ1-4; D ambiguous. V was clipped by 4 bases and J by 5 bases, with 14 bases between them. This CDR3 is built from 15 residues. Per germline, CDR1 MDHEN and CDR2 SYDVKM. CDR3 region: CASSSPWEKNEKLFF. For the CDR3, the DNA is TGTGCCAGCAGTTCCCCGTGGGAAAAGAATGAAAAACTGTTTTTT.

This CDR3 reads CASSKRAKGYSRANVLTF. DNA for the CDR3: TGTGCCAGCAGCAAGAGAGCCAAAGGTTACAGTCGGGCCAACGTCCTGACTTTC. V is TRBV4-2 and J is TRBJ2-6; D not certain. This CDR3 is 18 amino acids long. V was clipped by 5 bases and J by 5 bases, with 22 bases between them. From germline, CDR1 is LGHNA and CDR2 YNFKEQ.

The chain couples TRBV27 to TRBJ2-6, with no clear D. The CDR3 contains 15 residues. Trimming removed 2 bases from V and 1 base from J, with 6 bases in between. The germline gives CDR1 MNHEY, CDR2 SMNVEV (reference sequence). The CDR3 loop reads CASSLSGSGANVLTF. The CDR3 DNA sequence: TGTGCCAGCAGTTTAAGTGGATCTGGGGCCAACGTCCTGACTTTC.